This T cell receptor (beta chain) was identified during a study of control samples from healthy donors and cancer patients. TCRdb keeps only in-frame clones here, not all; method: immunoSEQ multiplex PCR. This table has 150,000 to 200,000 clones, 94% appearing once. The specimen was blood. The TCR sequence derives from a woman under 30 in good health.

The CDR3 DNA reads as TGTGCCAGCAGCCGGGAAGCCGGTTTCTATGGCTACACCTTC. Translated: CASSREAGFYGYTF. The V and J genes are TRBV6-4 and TRBJ1-2; D remains ambiguous. Germline CDR1 reads MRHNA; CDR2 reads SNTAGT. Deletions cut 6 bases from V and 4 bases from J, with 15 bases between. The CDR3 consists of 14 residues.